This T cell receptor (beta chain) derives from a study of cytomegalovirus exposure and HLA in healthy donors. Study observations and caveats: Certain sequence variants were highly shared and formed a cluster, and this cluster was likely a sequencing artifact. Some TCR beta chains (roughly 160 of them) were listed as cytomegalovirus-associated.

The germline gives CDR1 LGHNA, CDR2 YSLEER. The CDR3 loop spans 16 amino acids. V was clipped by 3 bases and J by 8 bases, with 20 bases between them. In its sample, this clone was seen once. Its target is not known. Vbeta (60) and Jbeta (13) primers were used in the PCR. Libraries were prepared by immunoSEQ multiplex PCR; TCRdb keeps only in-frame clonotypes and omits some of them. The sample lists 80,000 to 100,000 clones; roughly 63% were seen once. The sequence came from a woman between 40 and 50 years old in good health and CMV-seropositive. The material sequenced was PBMCs. This chain links TRBV4-3 with TRBJ2-1; tentative D call: TRBD2 (5 bases). Here the CDR3 reads CASSQPKGPGFDEQFF. The CDR3, as DNA: TGCGCCAGCAGCCAGCCAAAAGGGCCGGGGTTCGATGAGCAGTTCTTC.